This T cell receptor (beta chain) was obtained from a study of T cells in Graves' hyperthyroidism and ophthalmopathy. From more than 9.5 ml of fresh peripheral blood, PBMCs were isolated. V was cut by 5 bases and J by 0 bases, with 12 bases left in between. The CDR3 covers 15 residues. Amplified TCR beta CDR3 regions derived from RNA transcripts. HTBI primers were used for first-round RT-PCR of the TCR CDR3. TCRdb independently ran MiXCR on the multiplex PCR reads; one entry per CDR3 protein. The sample lists about 410,000 distinct CDR3 sequences, 14% to 15% occurring once. Regarding the study as a whole: A 13 V-J model separated ophthalmopathy from stable hyperthyroidism. In the blood, most expanded thyroid clonotypes above 0.001 appeared as well.

The sample holds many counts of this clonotype. The antigen is not known. Material for sequencing was blood. The chain is built from TRBV12-3 or TRBV12-4 and TRBJ2-3, with a weak D call TRBD2 (6 bases). This TCR was sampled from a man between 18 and 35 years old with Graves' ophthalmopathy. The DNA of the CDR3 is TGTGCCAGCAGTCTCATACTAGCTAGCACAGATACGCAGTATTTT. Its translation is CASSLILASTDTQYF.